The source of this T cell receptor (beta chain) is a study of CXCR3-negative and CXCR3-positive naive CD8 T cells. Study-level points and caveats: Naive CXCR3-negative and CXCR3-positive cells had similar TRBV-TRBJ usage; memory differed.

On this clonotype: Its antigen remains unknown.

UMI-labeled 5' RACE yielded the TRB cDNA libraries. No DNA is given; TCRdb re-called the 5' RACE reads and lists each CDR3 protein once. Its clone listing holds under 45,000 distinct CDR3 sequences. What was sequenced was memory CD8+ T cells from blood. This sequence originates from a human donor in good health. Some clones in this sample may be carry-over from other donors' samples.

CDR3: CASSHIGTSSGYTF. V and J are TRBV7-6 and TRBJ1-2. Germline lookup yields CDR1 SGHVS and CDR2 FNYEAQ. The CDR3 totals 14 residues.